Each of the 19 T cell receptor beta chains below was sequenced from the same sample in a study of T cell clonotyping in hematopoietic cell transplantation. The assay was immunoSEQ multiplex PCR, and TCRdb's table has in-frame clones only and misses some. Among tens of thousands of clones listed, 85% to 95% were seen once. The sequencing sample was made of peripheral blood mononuclear cells. The receptors were sampled from a woman aged 50 to 60 in good health. Some clones in this sample may be carry-over from other donors' samples.

The chain recombines TRBV2 with TRBJ1-2, with a weak D call TRBD1 (5 bases). The CDR3 is 15 residues long. CDR1 and CDR2 (germline): SNHLY, FYNNEI. Deletions cut 2 bases from V and 1 base from J, with 11 bases between. CDR3 residues: CASSEWGRGNYGYTF. The CDR3 coding sequence is TGTGCCAGCAGTGAATGGGGACGGGGTAACTATGGCTACACCTTC.

The chain uses TRBV7-6 and TRBJ1-3; D unclear. Trimming cost V 0 bases and J 2 bases, with 8 bases left between them. The CDR3 sequence is 15 residues long. Germline V gene data show CDR1 as SGHVS and CDR2 as FNYEAQ. In nucleotides, the CDR3 is TGTGCCAGCAGCTTAGCGACGAAAACTGGAAACACCATATATTTT. Protein product: CASSLATKTGNTIYF. Together with reference TRBV7-6 and TRBJ1-3, the CDR3 gives the full variable domain: GAGVSQSPRYKVTKRGQDVALRCDPISGHVSLYWYRQALGQGPEFLTYFNYEAQQDKSGLPNDRFSAERPEGSISTLTIQRTEQRDSAMYRCASSLATKTGNTIYFGEGSWLTVV.

This chain connects TRBV11-3 to TRBJ2-3, with 8 bases that match TRBD2. Germline V CDR1 and CDR2: SGHNT, YENEEA. V shed 5 bases and J 3 bases; nucleotides not matched to a gene: 7. The CDR3 has 15 amino acids. CDR3 region: CASSVSGGRTDTQYF. CDR3 DNA sequence: TGTGCCAGCAGCGTTTCGGGGGGGAGAACAGATACGCAGTATTTT. Combining the CDR3 with reference TRBV11-3 and TRBJ2-3 gives the whole variable domain EAGVVQSPRYKIIEKKQPVAFWCNPISGHNTLYWYLQNLGQGPELLIRYENEEAVDDSQLPKDRFSAERLKGVDSTLKIQPAELGDSAVYLCASSVSGGRTDTQYFGPGTRLTVL.

The V and J genes are TRBV11-3 and TRBJ2-2, with 10 bases lining up with TRBD1. The CDR3 is 16 residues long. J was trimmed by 5 bases and V by 5 bases; bases with no gene match: 8. The germline gives CDR1 SGHNT, CDR2 YENEEA. The CDR3 loop reads CASSARDRGLTGELFF. The DNA for the CDR3 is TGTGCCAGCAGCGCCCGGGACAGGGGTCTTACCGGGGAGCTGTTTTTT.

This clone was detected once. This rearrangement joins TRBV6-1 to TRBJ1-1; perhaps TRBD1 as D (5 bases). The germline gives CDR1 MNHNS, CDR2 SASEGT. The V end was cut by 2 bases, the J end by 5 bases, with 12 bases between. The CDR3 extends over 14 amino acids. The CDR3 coding sequence is TGTGCCAGCAGTGAAAAAATAAGACAGACTGAAGCTTTCTTT. This encodes CASSEKIRQTEAFF.

The chain recombines TRBV7-2 with TRBJ2-5; TRBD2 agrees at 8 bases. The germline gives CDR1 SGHTA, CDR2 FQGNSA. With V trimmed by 5 bases and J by 5 bases, 13 bases remained unmatched. The CDR3 spans 16 residues. In DNA, the CDR3 is TGTGCCAGCAGCCTGGGGACTAGAGGGCTTCGGGAGACCCAGTACTTC. Amino acid sequence: CASSLGTRGLRETQYF.

The rearrangement uses TRBV4-3 and TRBJ2-6; D is perhaps TRBD1 (6 bases). CDR1 is LGHNA and CDR2 is YSLEER in the germline V gene. V was cut by 4 bases and J by 1 base, with 20 bases left in between. This CDR3 spans 19 amino acids. The CDR3 DNA is TGCGCCAGCAGCCGAGGGCTGGGACATGAAGCTTCTGGGGCCAACGTCCTGACTTTC. Translation gives CASSRGLGHEASGANVLTF.

The chain combines TRBV11-3 with TRBJ2-7; D assignment may be TRBD1 or TRBD2 (6 bases each). CDR1 SGHNT and CDR2 YENEEA come from the germline V gene. The CDR3 length is 12 residues. Trimming cost V 1 base and J 6 bases, with 7 bases left between them. The CDR3 region has the DNA TGTGCCAGCAGCTTAGCGGGGGCCGAGCAGTACTTC. Translation: CASSLAGAEQYF.

The chain has TRBV4-1 and TRBJ2-7; 8 bases agree with TRBD1. Looked up from germline, CDR1 is MGHRA and CDR2 is YSYEKL. Trimming cost V 4 bases and J 6 bases; bases outside gene matches: 5. There are 13 residues in the CDR3. CDR3 nucleotide sequence: TGCGCCAGCAGCCCCGAGGACAGGGTCGAGCAGTACTTC. It yields the protein CASSPEDRVEQYF.

Here the CDR3 DNA reads TGCGCCAGCAGTCGGGATGGGGGGCGAGGCACTGAAGCTTTCTTT. Translating gives CASSRDGGRGTEAFF. The rearrangement links TRBV5-1 to TRBJ1-1, with a possible D match to TRBD1 (6 bases). Trimming stripped 5 bases from V and 4 bases from J, with 18 bases between. Germline CDR1 is SGHRS and CDR2 is YFSETQ. The CDR3 contains 15 residues.

CDR3 nucleotide sequence: TGTGCCAGCAGTGAACCAGGACAGGGAAACTATGGCTACACCTTC. This codes for CASSEPGQGNYGYTF. V and J are TRBV25-1 and TRBJ1-2; the match to TRBD1 covers 8 bases. The CDR3 extends over 15 amino acids. Trimming at V came to 2 bases and at J to 2 bases, leaving 4 bases not matched to a gene. Germline V gene data show CDR1 as MGHDK and CDR2 as SYGVNS.

The rearrangement uses TRBV2 and TRBJ2-2; TRBD1 matches 7 bases. The CDR3 runs to 13 residues. Germline loops: CDR1 SNHLY, CDR2 FYNNEI. J gave up 6 bases and V 11 bases, and 9 bases lay outside the gene matches. DNA for the CDR3: TGTGCCGCACGGGACAGACGGGCCGGGGAGCTGTTTTTT. It translates to CAARDRRAGELFF.

This chain links TRBV6-5 with TRBJ1-1, with D unresolved. CDR3 length equals 14 residues. CDR1 is MNHEY, CDR2 SVGAGI, per germline. Trimming pared 0 bases from V and 1 base from J, leaving 6 bases between. The CDR3: CASSYSGGNTEAFF. CDR3 bases: TGTGCCAGCAGTTACTCGGGTGGGAACACTGAAGCTTTCTTT.

The gene calls are TRBV7-3 and TRBJ1-6; 7 bases fit TRBD1. This CDR3 contains 14 residues. Losses at the gene ends were 6 bases for V and 9 bases for J; bases not matched to a gene: 8. Per germline, CDR1 SGHTA and CDR2 FQGTGA. The CDR3 DNA is TGTGCCAGCAGTGACGGGACAGATAGTTCACCCCTCCACTTT. Residues: CASSDGTDSSPLHF. Combining the CDR3 with reference TRBV7-3 and TRBJ1-6 gives the whole variable domain GAGVSQTPSNKVTEKGKYVELRCDPISGHTALYWYRQSLGQGPEFLIYFQGTGAADDSGLPNDRFFAVRPEGSVSTLKIQRTERGDSAVYLCASSDGTDSSPLHFGNGTRLTVT.

The table lists this clone with a count of one. The chain couples TRBV25-1 to TRBJ1-6; D remains ambiguous. V dropped 2 bases and J dropped 3 bases, with 11 bases sitting between them. CDR3 length equals 16 residues. Germline V gene lookup returns CDR1 MGHDK and CDR2 SYGVNS. The CDR3 bases are TGTGCCAGCAGTGAAAGGTCTGGGGTCTATAATTCACCCCTCCACTTT. Amino acids: CASSERSGVYNSPLHF.

J is TRBJ2-2 and V is TRBV11-1; D ambiguous. There are 13 residues in the CDR3. CDR1 is SGHAT, CDR2 FQDESV, per germline (reference sequence). Between the trimmed V and J ends, which lost 1 base and 6 bases, there was a span of 6 bases. The CDR3 loop reads CASSLGVPGELFF. The CDR3 DNA follows: TGTGCCAGCAGCTTAGGGGTCCCCGGGGAGCTGTTTTTT. The whole variable domain, filled in from reference TRBV11-1 and TRBJ2-2, reads EAEVAQSPRYKITEKSQAVAFWCDPISGHATLYWYRQILGQGPELLVQFQDESVVDDSQLPKDRFSAERLKGVDSTLKIQPAELGDSAMYLCASSLGVPGELFFGEGSRLTVL.

J is TRBJ1-1 and V is TRBV2; 9 bases map to TRBD1. The CDR3 spans 15 residues. Trimming took 6 bases from V and 1 from J; bases not matched to a gene: 6. Per germline, CDR1 SNHLY and CDR2 FYNNEI. The CDR3 protein is CASRTGGSGNTEAFF. The CDR3 DNA reads as TGTGCCAGCAGGACAGGGGGTTCCGGGAACACTGAAGCTTTCTTT.

The CDR3, as DNA: TGTGCCAGCAGTGAACAAGGGCGGGTCACCGGGGAGCTGTTTTTT. Residues: CASSEQGRVTGELFF. The J gene is TRBJ2-2, the V gene TRBV2; the D gene is possibly TRBD2 (5 bases). The CDR3 loop spans 15 amino acids. The germline V gene has CDR1 SNHLY and CDR2 FYNNEI. Trimming stripped 2 bases from V and 4 bases from J, with 11 bases between.

The chain couples TRBV19 to TRBJ1-5; perhaps TRBD1 as D (5 bases). Germline CDR1 and CDR2: LNHDA and SQIVND (reference sequence). V lost 3 bases and J 5 bases, leaving 8 bases between the germline ends. The CDR3 sequence is 13 residues long. CDR3: CASSMLRDQPQHF. In nucleotides, the CDR3 is TGTGCCAGTAGTATGCTCAGGGATCAGCCCCAGCATTTT.